The source of this TCR beta chain is a study of T cell changes during pregnancy in multiple sclerosis. Germline V CDR1 and CDR2: KGHSH, LQKENI. CDR3 length: 16 amino acids. The J segment lost 0 bases and the V segment lost 3 bases, leaving 3 bases of the junction unmatched. Only in-frame clones appear in the TCRdb table, and some are missing; sequencing was by immunoSEQ multiplex PCR. The table lists about 84,000 clones, 85% to 95% of them singletons. The input for sequencing was peripheral blood, taken in the third trimester of pregnancy. The chain couples TRBV18 to TRBJ1-4, with TRBD1 matching over 8 bases. This receptor was taken from a female donor with multiple sclerosis, enrolled in a pregnancy study. The DNA for the CDR3 is TGTGCCAGCTCACCCCAACAGGGGGCAACTAATGAAAAACTGTTTTTT. Amino acids: CASSPQQGATNEKLFF.